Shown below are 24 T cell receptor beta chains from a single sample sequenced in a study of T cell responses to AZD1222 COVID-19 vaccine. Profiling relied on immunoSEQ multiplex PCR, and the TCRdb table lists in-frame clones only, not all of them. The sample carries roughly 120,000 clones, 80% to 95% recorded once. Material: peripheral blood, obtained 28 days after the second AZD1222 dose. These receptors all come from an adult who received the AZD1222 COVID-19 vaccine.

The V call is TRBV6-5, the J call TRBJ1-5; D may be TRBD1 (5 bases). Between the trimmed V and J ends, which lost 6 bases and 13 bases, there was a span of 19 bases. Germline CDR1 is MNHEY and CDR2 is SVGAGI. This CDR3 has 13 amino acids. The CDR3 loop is CASSLSGGPNQHF. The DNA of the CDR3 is TGTGCCAGCAGCCTTTCTGGGGGTCCAAATCAGCATTTT.

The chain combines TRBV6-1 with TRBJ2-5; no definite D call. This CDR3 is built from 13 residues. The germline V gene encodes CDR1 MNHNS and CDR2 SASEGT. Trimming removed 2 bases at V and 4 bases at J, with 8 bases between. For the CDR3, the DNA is TGTGCCAGCAGTGAAAAGAGGAGAGAGACCCAGTACTTC. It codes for CASSEKRRETQYF.

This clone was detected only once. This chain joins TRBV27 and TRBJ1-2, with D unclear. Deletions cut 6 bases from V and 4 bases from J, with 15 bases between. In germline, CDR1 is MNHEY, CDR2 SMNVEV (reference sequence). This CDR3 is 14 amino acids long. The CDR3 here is CASRESSRVYGYTF. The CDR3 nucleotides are TGTGCCAGCAGAGAAAGCAGTAGGGTCTATGGCTACACCTTC.

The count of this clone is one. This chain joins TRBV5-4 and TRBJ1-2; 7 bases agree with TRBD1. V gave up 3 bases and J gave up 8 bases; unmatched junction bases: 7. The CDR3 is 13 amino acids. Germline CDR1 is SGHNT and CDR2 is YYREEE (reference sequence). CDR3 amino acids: CASSSGGGRGYTF. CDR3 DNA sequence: TGTGCCAGCAGCTCTGGAGGGGGCAGGGGCTACACCTTC. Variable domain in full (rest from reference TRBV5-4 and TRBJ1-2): ETGVTQSPTHLIKTRGQQVTLRCSSQSGHNTVSWYQQALGQGPQFIFQYYREEENGRGNFPPRFSGLQFPNYSSELNVNALELDDSALYLCASSSGGGRGYTFGSGTRLTVV.

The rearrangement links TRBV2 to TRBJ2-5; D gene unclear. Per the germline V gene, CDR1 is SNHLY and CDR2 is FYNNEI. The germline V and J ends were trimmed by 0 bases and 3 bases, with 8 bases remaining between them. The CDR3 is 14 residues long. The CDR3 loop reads CASSEAGQKETQYF. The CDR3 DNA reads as TGTGCCAGCAGTGAAGCAGGTCAGAAAGAGACCCAGTACTTC.

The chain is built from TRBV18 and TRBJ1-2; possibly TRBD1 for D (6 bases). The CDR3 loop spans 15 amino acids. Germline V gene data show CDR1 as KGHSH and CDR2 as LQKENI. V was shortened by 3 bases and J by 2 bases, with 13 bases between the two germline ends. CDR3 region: CASSPTGDNNYGYTF. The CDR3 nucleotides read TGTGCCAGCTCACCGACAGGAGATAACAACTATGGCTACACCTTC.

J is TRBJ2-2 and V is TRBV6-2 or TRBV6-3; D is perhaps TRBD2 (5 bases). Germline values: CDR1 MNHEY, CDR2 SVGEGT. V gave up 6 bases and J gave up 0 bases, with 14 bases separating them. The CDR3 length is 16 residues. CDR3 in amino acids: CASSPWGDSNTGELFF. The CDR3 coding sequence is TGTGCCAGCAGCCCGTGGGGAGACTCGAACACCGGGGAGCTGTTTTTT.

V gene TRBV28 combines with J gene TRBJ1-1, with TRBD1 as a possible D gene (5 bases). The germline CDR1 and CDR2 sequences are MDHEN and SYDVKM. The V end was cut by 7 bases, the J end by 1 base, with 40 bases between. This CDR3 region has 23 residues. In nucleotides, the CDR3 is TGTGCCAGCACCTTAGGTCTACGGTTAACGCTAGGGCAGGGAGGGAGACCGAACACTGAAGCTTTCTTT. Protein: CASTLGLRLTLGQGGRPNTEAFF.

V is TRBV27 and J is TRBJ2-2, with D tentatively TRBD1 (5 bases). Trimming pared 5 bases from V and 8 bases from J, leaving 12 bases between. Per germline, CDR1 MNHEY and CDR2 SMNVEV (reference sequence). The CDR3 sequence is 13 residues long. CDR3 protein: CASSRQPGGELFF. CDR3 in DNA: TGTGCCAGCAGTCGACAGCCTGGTGGGGAGCTGTTTTTT.

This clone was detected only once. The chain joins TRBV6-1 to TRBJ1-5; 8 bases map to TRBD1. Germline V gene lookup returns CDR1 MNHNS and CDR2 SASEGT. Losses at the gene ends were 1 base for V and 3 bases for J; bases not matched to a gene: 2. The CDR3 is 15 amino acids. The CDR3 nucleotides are TGTGCCAGCAGTGAAGGACAGGGGTTCAATCAGCCCCAGCATTTT. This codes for CASSEGQGFNQPQHF.

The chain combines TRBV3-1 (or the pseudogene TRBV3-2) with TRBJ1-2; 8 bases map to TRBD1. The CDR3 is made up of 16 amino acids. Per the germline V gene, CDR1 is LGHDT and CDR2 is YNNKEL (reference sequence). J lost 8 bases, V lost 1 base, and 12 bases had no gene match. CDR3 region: CASSQGPGTGFKGYTF. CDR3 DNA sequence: TGTGCCAGCAGCCAAGGGCCCGGGACAGGTTTTAAAGGCTACACCTTC.

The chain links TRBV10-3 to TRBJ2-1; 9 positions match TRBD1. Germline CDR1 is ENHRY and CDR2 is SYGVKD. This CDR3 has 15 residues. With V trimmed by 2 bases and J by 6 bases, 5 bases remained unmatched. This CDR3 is CAISEPGQGSNEQFF. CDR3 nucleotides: TGTGCCATCAGTGAGCCGGGACAGGGAAGCAATGAGCAGTTCTTC.

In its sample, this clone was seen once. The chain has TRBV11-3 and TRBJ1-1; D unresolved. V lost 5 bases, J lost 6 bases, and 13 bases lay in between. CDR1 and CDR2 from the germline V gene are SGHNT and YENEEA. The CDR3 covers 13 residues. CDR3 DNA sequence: TGTGCCAGCAGCCCCCGTACTCCGGCTGAAGCTTTCTTT. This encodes CASSPRTPAEAFF.

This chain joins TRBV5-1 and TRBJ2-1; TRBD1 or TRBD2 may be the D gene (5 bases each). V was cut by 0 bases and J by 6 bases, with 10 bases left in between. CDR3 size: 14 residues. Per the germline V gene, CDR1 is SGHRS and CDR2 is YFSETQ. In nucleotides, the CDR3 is TGCGCCAGCAGCTTGGTGGCAGGGAGCAATGAGCAGTTCTTC. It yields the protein CASSLVAGSNEQFF.

Here the CDR3 reads CASSPASQADINEKLFF. In DNA form, the CDR3 reads TGTGCCAGCTCACCGGCTTCGCAGGCGGACATTAATGAAAAACTGTTTTTT. The J gene is TRBJ1-4, the V gene TRBV18, with D possibly being TRBD1 (5 bases). This CDR3 is built from 17 residues. V lost 3 bases and J lost 4, with 18 bases in between. The germline CDR1 and CDR2 sequences are KGHSH and LQKENI. Full variable domain (missing parts from reference TRBV18 and TRBJ1-4): NAGVMQNPRHLVRRRGQEARLRCSPMKGHSHVYWYRQLPEEGLKFMVYLQKENIIDESGMPKERFSAEFPKEGPSILRIQQVVRGDSAAYFCASSPASQADINEKLFFGSGTQLSVL.

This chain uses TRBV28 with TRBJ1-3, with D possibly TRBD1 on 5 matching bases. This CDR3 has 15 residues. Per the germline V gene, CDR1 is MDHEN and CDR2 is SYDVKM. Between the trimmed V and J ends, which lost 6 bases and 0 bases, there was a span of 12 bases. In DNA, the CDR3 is TGTGCCAGCAGGAACCAGGGACTCTCTGGAAACACCATATATTTT. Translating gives CASRNQGLSGNTIYF. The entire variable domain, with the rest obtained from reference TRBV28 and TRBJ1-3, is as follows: DVKVTQSSRYLVKRTGEKVFLECVQDMDHENMFWYRQDPGLGLRLIYFSYDVKMKEKGDIPEGYSVSREKKERFSLILESASTNQTSMYLCASRNQGLSGNTIYFGEGSWLTVV.

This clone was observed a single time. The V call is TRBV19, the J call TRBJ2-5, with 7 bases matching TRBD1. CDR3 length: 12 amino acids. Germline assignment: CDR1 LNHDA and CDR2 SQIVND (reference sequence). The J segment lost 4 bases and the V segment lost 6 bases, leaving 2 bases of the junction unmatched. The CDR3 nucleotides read TGTGCCAGTAGGGACAGGTTAGAGACCCAGTACTTC. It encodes CASRDRLETQYF.

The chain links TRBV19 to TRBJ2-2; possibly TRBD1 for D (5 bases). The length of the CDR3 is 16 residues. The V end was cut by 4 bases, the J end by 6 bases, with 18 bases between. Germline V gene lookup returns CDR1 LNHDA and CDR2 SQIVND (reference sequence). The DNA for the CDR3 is TGTGCCAGTAGTAGGAGTCAGGGCCTCTTCCCCGGGGAGCTGTTTTTT. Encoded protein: CASSRSQGLFPGELFF.

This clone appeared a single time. The CDR3 loop reads CASIGQQSGGIYNEQFF. DNA of the CDR3: TGTGCCAGCATTGGTCAACAAAGCGGGGGAATCTACAATGAGCAGTTCTTC. The chain recombines TRBV2 with TRBJ2-1; 8 bases are shared with TRBD2. Germline V gene lookup returns CDR1 SNHLY and CDR2 FYNNEI. This CDR3 contains 17 residues. V lost 7 bases and J lost 3; bases outside the gene matches: 14.

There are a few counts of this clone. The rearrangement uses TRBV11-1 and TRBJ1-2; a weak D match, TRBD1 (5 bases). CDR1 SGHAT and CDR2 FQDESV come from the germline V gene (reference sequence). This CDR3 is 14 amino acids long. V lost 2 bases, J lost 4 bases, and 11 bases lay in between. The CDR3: CASSLSGTTYGYTF. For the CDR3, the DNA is TGTGCCAGCAGCTTAAGCGGGACCACCTATGGCTACACCTTC.

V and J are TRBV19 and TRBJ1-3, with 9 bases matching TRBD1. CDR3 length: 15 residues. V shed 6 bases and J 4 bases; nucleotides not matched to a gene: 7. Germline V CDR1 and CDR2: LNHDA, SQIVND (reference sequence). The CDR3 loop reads CASSNTGGFGNTIYF. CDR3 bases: TGTGCCAGTAGCAATACAGGGGGCTTCGGAAACACCATATATTTT.

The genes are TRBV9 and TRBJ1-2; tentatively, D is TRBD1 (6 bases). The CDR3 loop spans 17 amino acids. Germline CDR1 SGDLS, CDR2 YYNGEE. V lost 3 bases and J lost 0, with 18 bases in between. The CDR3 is CASSAGQRTTPNYGYTF. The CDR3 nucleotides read TGTGCCAGCAGCGCCGGACAGAGAACCACTCCTAACTATGGCTACACCTTC. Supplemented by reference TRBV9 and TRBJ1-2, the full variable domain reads DSGVTQTPKHLITATGQRVTLRCSPRSGDLSVYWYQQSLDQGLQFLIQYYNGEERAKGNILERFSAQQFPDLHSELNLSSLELGDSALYFCASSAGQRTTPNYGYTFGSGTRLTVV.

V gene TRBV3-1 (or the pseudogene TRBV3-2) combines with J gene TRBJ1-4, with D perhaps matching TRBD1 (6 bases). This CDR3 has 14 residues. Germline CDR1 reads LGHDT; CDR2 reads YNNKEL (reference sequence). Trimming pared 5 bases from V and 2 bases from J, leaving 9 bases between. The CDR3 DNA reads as TGTGCCAGCAGCTTAGGGGGGACTAATGAAAAACTGTTTTTT. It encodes CASSLGGTNEKLFF.

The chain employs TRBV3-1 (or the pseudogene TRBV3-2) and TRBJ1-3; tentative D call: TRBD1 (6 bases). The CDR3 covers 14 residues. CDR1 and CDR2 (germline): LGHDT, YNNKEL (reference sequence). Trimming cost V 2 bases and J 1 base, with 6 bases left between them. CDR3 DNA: TGTGCCAGCAGCCAACAGGGGTCTGGAAACACCATATATTTT. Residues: CASSQQGSGNTIYF.